One and the same sample provided the 4 T cell receptor beta chains below, sequenced in a study of blood T cell repertoires in COVID-19. Libraries were prepared by immunoSEQ multiplex PCR; TCRdb keeps only in-frame clonotypes and omits some of them. In the table there are under 200,000 clones, around nine tenths of which are singletons. Specimen: peripheral blood. The source is a man aged 18-30 years with active or convalescent COVID-19.

V and J are TRBV28 and TRBJ1-5, with D possibly matching TRBD1 (6 bases). The V gene's germline CDR1 is MDHEN and CDR2 SYDVKM. Deletions cut 7 bases from V and 0 bases from J, with 19 bases between. CDR3 length: 17 amino acids. The CDR3 is CASNFLGTPYSNQPQHF. The CDR3 DNA reads as TGTGCCAGCAACTTTCTCGGGACACCGTATAGCAATCAGCCCCAGCATTTT.

The chain employs TRBV5-1 and TRBJ2-5, with a possible D match to TRBD2 (6 bases). CDR1 is SGHRS and CDR2 is YFSETQ in the germline V gene. The CDR3 is 17 residues long. V lost 4 bases and J 3 bases, leaving 22 bases between the germline ends. The CDR3 protein is CASSRGKHSGNEETQYF. CDR3 nucleotides: TGCGCCAGCAGCCGCGGAAAACATAGCGGAAATGAAGAGACCCAGTACTTC.

The V gene is TRBV5-6, the J gene TRBJ2-2; 10 bases are shared with TRBD1. Germline CDR1 SGHDT, CDR2 YYEEEE. V lost 4 bases and J lost 0; bases outside the gene matches: 3. CDR3 length: 16 amino acids. The DNA of the CDR3 is TGTGCCAGCAGCGGACAGGGGGATACGAACACCGGGGAGCTGTTTTTT. This sequence encodes CASSGQGDTNTGELFF.

The chain recombines TRBV4-3 with TRBJ2-1, with 9 bases matching TRBD2. Per the germline V gene, CDR1 is LGHNA and CDR2 is YSLEER. V dropped 3 bases and J dropped 8; count of bases not matched to a gene: 23. This CDR3 is 20 amino acids long. CDR3 loop: CASSQVGGCSGSSGGDEQFF. CDR3 nucleotide sequence: TGCGCCAGCAGCCAGGTTGGAGGCTGTAGCGGGAGCTCAGGTGGCGATGAGCAGTTCTTC.